A single sample is the source of the 11 T cell receptor beta chains below, sequenced in a study of CD8+CD57+ T cells in acquired aplastic anemia. Profiling that covered TCR beta VDJ and CDR3 relied on genomic DNA as its template. One entry per CDR3 protein, called by TCRdb with MiXCR from the reads. The sample contains some 200,000 distinct CDR3 sequences, 34% of which appear only once. Input material: sorted CD4+, CD8+, or CD8+CD57+ T cells (not recorded which) from PBMCs. The receptors come from a human donor in good health, serving as a control.

The V gene is TRBV9, the J gene TRBJ1-1; 8 bases are a match to TRBD1. The germline V gene has CDR1 SGDLS and CDR2 YYNGEE. After removal of 0 bases from V and 1 base from J, the junction contained 8 bases not matched to a gene. The CDR3 totals 17 residues. CDR3 bases: TGTGCCAGCAGCGTAGATTTTACAGGGGGTAAGAACACTGAAGCTTTCTTT. Protein sequence: CASSVDFTGGKNTEAFF.

This clonotype was seen more than once but under ten times. This may stem from a read error, because a much larger clone lies one nucleotide away. The chain has TRBV2 and TRBJ2-1; D might be TRBD2 (6 bases). Germline CDR1 reads SNHLY; CDR2 reads FYNNEI. The CDR3 spans 14 residues. CDR3 nucleotide sequence: TGTGCCGGCAGAACCCCGGAGGGGCACGTTGAGCAGTTCTTC. Its translation: CAGRTPEGHVEQFF. The entire variable domain, with the rest obtained from reference TRBV2 and TRBJ2-1, is as follows: EPEVTQTPSHQVTQMGQEVILRCVPISNHLYFYWYRQILGQKVEFLVSFYNNEISEKSEIFDDQFSVERPDGSNFTLKIRSTKLEDSAMYFCAGRTPEGHVEQFFGPGTRLTVL.

This clonotype was recorded at least ten times. V gene TRBV29-1 combines with J gene TRBJ1-1; 9 positions match TRBD1. J gave up 5 bases and V 8 bases, and 9 bases lay outside the gene matches. Germline V gives CDR1 SQVTM, CDR2 ANQGSEA. The CDR3 sequence is 13 residues long. The CDR3 DNA reads as TGCAGCCTTGGGTGGACAGGGGAAACTGAAGCTTTCTTT. Amino acids: CSLGWTGETEAFF.

About this clonotype: This clone may be a read error of a much larger clone one base away. The CDR3 bases are TGTGCCAGTAGTCCTCGAAAAGGGGCGGGGACAGGGGATCAGCCCCAGCATTTT. Translation: CASSPRKGAGTGDQPQHF. The chain combines TRBV19 with TRBJ1-5; 10 bases map to TRBD1. CDR1 and CDR2 from the germline V gene are LNHDA and SQIVND (reference sequence). With V trimmed by 5 bases and J by 5 bases, 15 bases remained unmatched. The CDR3 runs to 18 residues. Full variable domain (rest looked up from reference TRBV19 and TRBJ1-5): DGGITQSPKYLFRKEGQNVTLSCEQNLNHDAMYWYRQDPGQGLRLIYYSQIVNDFQKGDIAEGYSVSREKKESFPLTVTSAQKNPTAFYLCASSPRKGAGTGDQPQHFGDGTRLSIL.

Here the CDR3 reads CASSSTRQGAGQPQYF. DNA for the CDR3: TGTGCCAGTAGTTCGACCAGACAGGGGGCAGGTCAGCCCCAGTACTTC. V usage is TRBV19 and J usage is TRBJ2-5; 10 positions agree with TRBD1. V was pared by 5 bases and J by 9 bases, with 15 bases of the junction left unmatched. Germline loops: CDR1 LNHDA, CDR2 SQIVND (reference sequence). The CDR3 totals 16 residues.

The chain combines TRBV7-2 with TRBJ2-1; TRBD2 aligns across 9 bases. Germline values: CDR1 SGHTA, CDR2 FQGNSA. The CDR3 is 15 amino acids. After removal of 5 bases from V and 8 bases from J, the junction contained 10 bases not matched to a gene. CDR3 bases: TGTGCCAGCAGCACCCGGGTTAGCGGGAGTCATGAGCAGTTCTTC. It is translated as CASSTRVSGSHEQFF.

This chain's CDR3 is CASNQAHTEAFF. In nucleotides, the CDR3 is TGTGCCAGCAACCAGGCGCACACTGAAGCTTTCTTT. The chain links TRBV2 to TRBJ1-1; unclear D gene. V gave up 7 bases and J gave up 3 bases, with 9 bases separating them. The germline gives CDR1 SNHLY, CDR2 FYNNEI. This CDR3 is 12 amino acids long.

V usage is TRBV14 and J usage is TRBJ2-7; weak D call: TRBD2 (5 bases). Germline CDR1 SGHDN, CDR2 FVKESK. This CDR3 comprises 13 residues. Trimming removed 3 bases from V and 4 bases from J, with 10 bases in between. CDR3: CASSHLSGYEQYF. CDR3 nucleotide sequence: TGTGCCAGCAGCCATCTAAGCGGTTACGAGCAGTACTTC.

At least ten counts were recorded for this clonotype. The chain has TRBV12-3 or TRBV12-4 and TRBJ1-2; D possibly corresponds to TRBD1 (5 bases). This CDR3 comprises 14 residues. V dropped 3 bases and J dropped 7 bases, with 15 bases sitting between them. The CDR3 region is CASSFRESRAGYTF. The CDR3 region has the DNA TGTGCCAGCAGTTTCAGGGAAAGTCGAGCTGGCTACACCTTC.

This chain uses TRBV19 with TRBJ2-2; 9 nucleotides line up with TRBD1. Trimming at V came to 5 bases and at J to 5 bases, leaving 6 bases not matched to a gene. CDR3 length equals 15 residues. Germline CDR1 and CDR2: LNHDA and SQIVND (reference sequence). Here the CDR3 DNA reads TGTGCCAGTAGTGACAGGGACAGGGTGACCGGGGAGCTGTTTTTT. Its protein is CASSDRDRVTGELFF.

This clonotype was recorded a few times. The chain is built from TRBV18 and TRBJ2-1, with TRBD2 as a possible D gene (6 bases). Germline CDR1 is KGHSH and CDR2 is LQKENI. V lost 1 base and J 3 bases, leaving 10 bases between the germline ends. This CDR3 has 15 amino acids. The CDR3 coding sequence is TGTGCCAGCTCACCACAGTCGGGAGTCTACAATGAGCAGTTCTTC. It yields the protein CASSPQSGVYNEQFF.